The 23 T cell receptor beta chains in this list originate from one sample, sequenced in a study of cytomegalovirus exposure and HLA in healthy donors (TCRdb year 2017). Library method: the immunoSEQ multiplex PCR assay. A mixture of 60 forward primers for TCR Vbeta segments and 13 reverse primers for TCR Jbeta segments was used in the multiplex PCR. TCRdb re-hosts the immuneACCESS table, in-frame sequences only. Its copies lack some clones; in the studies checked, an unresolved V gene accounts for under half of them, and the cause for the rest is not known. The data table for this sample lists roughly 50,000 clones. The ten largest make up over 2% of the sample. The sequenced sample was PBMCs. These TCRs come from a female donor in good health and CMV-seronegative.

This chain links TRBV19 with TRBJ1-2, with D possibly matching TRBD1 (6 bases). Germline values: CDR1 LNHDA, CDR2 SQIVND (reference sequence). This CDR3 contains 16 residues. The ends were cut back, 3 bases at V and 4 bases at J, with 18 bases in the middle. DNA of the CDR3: TGTGCCAGTAGTATCCCCTCCCAGGGGAGAAGCTATGGCTACACCTTC. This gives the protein CASSIPSQGRSYGYTF. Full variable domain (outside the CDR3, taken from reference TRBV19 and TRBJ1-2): DGGITQSPKYLFRKEGQNVTLSCEQNLNHDAMYWYRQDPGQGLRLIYYSQIVNDFQKGDIAEGYSVSREKKESFPLTVTSAQKNPTAFYLCASSIPSQGRSYGYTFGSGTRLTVV.

The CDR3 spells CASSRDISQPQHF. For the CDR3, the DNA is TGTGCCAGCAGTCGGGACATTTCCCAGCCCCAGCATTTT. The gene calls are TRBV6-5 and TRBJ1-5, with D perhaps TRBD1 (6 bases). Germline V gene sequence: CDR1 MNHEY, CDR2 SVGAGI. Trimming stripped 5 bases from V and 7 bases from J, with 12 bases between. This CDR3 has 13 amino acids.

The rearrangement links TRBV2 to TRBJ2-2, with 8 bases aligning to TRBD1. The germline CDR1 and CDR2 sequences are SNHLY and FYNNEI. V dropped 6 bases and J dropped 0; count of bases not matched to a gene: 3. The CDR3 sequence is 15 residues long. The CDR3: CASRRDRSNTGELFF. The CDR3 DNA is TGTGCCAGCAGAAGGGACAGGTCGAACACCGGGGAGCTGTTTTTT.

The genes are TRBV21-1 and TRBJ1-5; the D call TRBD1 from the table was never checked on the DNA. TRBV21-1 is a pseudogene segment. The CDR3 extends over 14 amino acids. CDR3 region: CAHKPGASNQPQHF. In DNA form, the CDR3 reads TGTGCCCACAAACCTGGGGCGAGCAATCAGCCCCAGCATTTT.

The CDR3 DNA sequence: TGTGCCAGCAGTTCCGTACAGGGGGGAAGCTATGGCTACACCTTC. Protein sequence: CASSSVQGGSYGYTF. The chain recombines TRBV6-5 with TRBJ1-2; 8 nucleotides line up with TRBD1. There are 15 residues in the CDR3. CDR1 MNHEY and CDR2 SVGAGI come from the germline V gene. With V trimmed by 4 bases and J by 4 bases, 8 bases remained unmatched.

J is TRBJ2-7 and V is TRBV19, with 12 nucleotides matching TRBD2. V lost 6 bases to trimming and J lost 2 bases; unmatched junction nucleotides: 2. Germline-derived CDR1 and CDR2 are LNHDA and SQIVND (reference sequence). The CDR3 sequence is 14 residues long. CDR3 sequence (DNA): TGTGCCAGTAGGACTAGCGGGAGCGCCTACGAGCAGTACTTC. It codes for CASRTSGSAYEQYF. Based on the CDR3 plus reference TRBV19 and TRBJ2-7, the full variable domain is DGGITQSPKYLFRKEGQNVTLSCEQNLNHDAMYWYRQDPGQGLRLIYYSQIVNDFQKGDIAEGYSVSREKKESFPLTVTSAQKNPTAFYLCASRTSGSAYEQYFGPGTRLTVT.

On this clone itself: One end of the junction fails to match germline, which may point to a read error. Here the CDR3 DNA reads TGTGCCAGCAGTGACTCCGGGACAGAATACTACGAGCAGTACTTC. Amino acids: CASSDSGTEYYEQYF. The rearrangement joins TRBV6-5 to TRBJ2-7, with 7 bases lining up with TRBD1. The CDR3 has 15 residues. The V gene's germline CDR1 is MNHEY and CDR2 SVGAGI.

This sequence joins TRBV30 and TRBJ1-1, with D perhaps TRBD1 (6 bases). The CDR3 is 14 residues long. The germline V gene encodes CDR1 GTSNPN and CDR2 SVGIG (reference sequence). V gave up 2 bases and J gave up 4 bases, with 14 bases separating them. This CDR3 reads CAWSQGGDVTEAFF. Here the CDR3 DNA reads TGTGCCTGGAGTCAAGGGGGGGACGTCACTGAAGCTTTCTTT. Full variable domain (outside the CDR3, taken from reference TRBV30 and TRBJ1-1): SQTIHQWPATLVQPVGSPLSLECTVEGTSNPNLYWYRQAAGRGLQLLFYSVGIGQISSEVPQNLSASRPQDRQFILSSKKLLLSDSGFYLCAWSQGGDVTEAFFGQGTRLTVV.

The CDR3, as DNA: TGCGCCAGCAGCCAATACTCCGGGACAGCCTACGAGCAGTACTTC. This translates into CASSQYSGTAYEQYF. This chain links TRBV4-1 with TRBJ2-7; 7 bases agree with TRBD1. CDR1 is MGHRA and CDR2 is YSYEKL in the germline V gene. Germline trimming cut 2 bases from V and 2 bases from J; bases unmatched to any gene: 6. The CDR3 spans 15 residues.

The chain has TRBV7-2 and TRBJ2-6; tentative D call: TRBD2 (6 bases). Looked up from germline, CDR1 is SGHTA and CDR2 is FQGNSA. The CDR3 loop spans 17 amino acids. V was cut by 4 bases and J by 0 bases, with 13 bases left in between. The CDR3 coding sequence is TGTGCCAGCAGCTCCCCTGGAGGGCCCTCTGGGGCCAACGTCCTGACTTTC. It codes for CASSSPGGPSGANVLTF.

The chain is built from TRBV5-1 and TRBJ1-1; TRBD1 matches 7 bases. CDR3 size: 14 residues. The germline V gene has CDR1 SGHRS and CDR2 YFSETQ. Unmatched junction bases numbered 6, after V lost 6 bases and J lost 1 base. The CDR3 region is CASKSGQSNTEAFF. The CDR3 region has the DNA TGCGCCAGCAAATCGGGACAGTCGAACACTGAAGCTTTCTTT.

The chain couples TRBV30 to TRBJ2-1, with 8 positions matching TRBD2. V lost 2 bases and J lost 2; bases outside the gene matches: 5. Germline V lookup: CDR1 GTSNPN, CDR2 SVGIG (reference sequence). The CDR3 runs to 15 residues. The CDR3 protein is CAWSPNGRAYNEQFF. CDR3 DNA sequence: TGTGCCTGGAGTCCTAACGGGAGGGCCTACAATGAGCAGTTCTTC.

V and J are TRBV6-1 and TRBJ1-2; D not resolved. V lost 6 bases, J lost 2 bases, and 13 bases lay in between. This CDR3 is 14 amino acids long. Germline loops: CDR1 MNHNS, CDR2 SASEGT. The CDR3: CASRRTDGNYGYTF. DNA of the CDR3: TGTGCCAGCAGGAGGACTGACGGCAACTATGGCTACACCTTC.

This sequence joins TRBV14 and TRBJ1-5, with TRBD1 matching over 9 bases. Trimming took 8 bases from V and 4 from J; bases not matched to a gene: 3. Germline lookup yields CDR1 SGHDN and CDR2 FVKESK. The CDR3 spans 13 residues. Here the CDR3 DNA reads TGTGCCAGCTCCGGGACAGGGAATCAGCCCCAGCATTTT. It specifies CASSGTGNQPQHF.

CDR3 DNA sequence: TGTGCCAGCAGTCCCTCCGGGACTAGCGGCGACAATGAGCAGTTCTTC. Protein: CASSPSGTSGDNEQFF. The genes are TRBV6-4 and TRBJ2-1; TRBD2 matches at 11 bases. V lost 5 bases, J lost 5 bases, and 8 bases stayed unmatched. The CDR3 sequence is 16 residues long. The V gene's germline CDR1 is MRHNA and CDR2 SNTAGT.

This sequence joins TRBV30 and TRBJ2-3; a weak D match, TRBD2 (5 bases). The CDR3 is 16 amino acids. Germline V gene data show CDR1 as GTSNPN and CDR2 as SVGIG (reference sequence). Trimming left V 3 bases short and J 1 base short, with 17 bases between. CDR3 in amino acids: CAWSIAGGGGTDTQYF. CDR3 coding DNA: TGTGCCTGGAGCATCGCCGGAGGTGGGGGCACAGATACGCAGTATTTT.

CDR3 region: CASSQDLPTGLATPIYF. DNA for the CDR3: TGTGCCAGCAGCCAAGATCTCCCCACAGGATTGGCAACACCCATATATTTT. The genes are TRBV4-2 and TRBJ1-3, with D maybe TRBD1 (5 bases). V shed 0 bases and J shed 11 bases, with 23 bases lying between them. The CDR3 is 17 residues long. Germline CDR1 reads LGHNA; CDR2 reads YNFKEQ.

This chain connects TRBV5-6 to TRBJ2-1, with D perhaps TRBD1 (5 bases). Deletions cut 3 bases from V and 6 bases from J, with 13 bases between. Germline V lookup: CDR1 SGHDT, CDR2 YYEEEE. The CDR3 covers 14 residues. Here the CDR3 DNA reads TGTGCCAGCAGCTATTATCAGGGAAGCAATGAGCAGTTCTTC. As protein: CASSYYQGSNEQFF.

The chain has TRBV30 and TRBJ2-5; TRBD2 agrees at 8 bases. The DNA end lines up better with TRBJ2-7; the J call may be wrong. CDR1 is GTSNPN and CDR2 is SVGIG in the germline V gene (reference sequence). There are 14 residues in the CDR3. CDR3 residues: CAWSSGTRMGEQYF. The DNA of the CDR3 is TGTGCCTGGAGCTCCGGGACTAGGATGGGCGAGCAGTACTTC.

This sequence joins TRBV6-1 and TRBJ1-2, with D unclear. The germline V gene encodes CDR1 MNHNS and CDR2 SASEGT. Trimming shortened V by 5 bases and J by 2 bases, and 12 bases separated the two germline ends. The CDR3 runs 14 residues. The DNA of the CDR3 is TGTGCCAGCAGTCCCGATCCGGGGAACTATGGCTACACCTTC. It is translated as CASSPDPGNYGYTF.

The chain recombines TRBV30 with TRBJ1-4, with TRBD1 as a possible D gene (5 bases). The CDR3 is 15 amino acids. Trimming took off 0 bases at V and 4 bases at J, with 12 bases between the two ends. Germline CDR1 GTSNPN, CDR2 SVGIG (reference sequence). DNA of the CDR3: TGTGCCTGGAGTGTAGGGGTTTCTGGTAATGAAAAACTGTTTTTT. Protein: CAWSVGVSGNEKLFF.

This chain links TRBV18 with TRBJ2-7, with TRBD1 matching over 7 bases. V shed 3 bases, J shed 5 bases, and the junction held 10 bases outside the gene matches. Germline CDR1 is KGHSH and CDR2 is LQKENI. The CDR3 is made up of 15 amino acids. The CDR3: CASSPTRTGPNEQYF. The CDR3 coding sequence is TGTGCCAGCTCACCGACCAGGACAGGACCCAACGAGCAGTACTTC. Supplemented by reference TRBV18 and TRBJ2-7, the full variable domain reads NAGVMQNPRHLVRRRGQEARLRCSPMKGHSHVYWYRQLPEEGLKFMVYLQKENIIDESGMPKERFSAEFPKEGPSILRIQQVVRGDSAAYFCASSPTRTGPNEQYFGPGTRLTVT.

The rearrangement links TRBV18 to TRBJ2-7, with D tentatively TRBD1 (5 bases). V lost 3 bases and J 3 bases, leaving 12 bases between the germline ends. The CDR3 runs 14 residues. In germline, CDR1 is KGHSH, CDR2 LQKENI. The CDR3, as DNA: TGTGCCAGCTCACCCGGACAATCCCTCTACGAGCAGTACTTC. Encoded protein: CASSPGQSLYEQYF. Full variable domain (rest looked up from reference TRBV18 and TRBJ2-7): NAGVMQNPRHLVRRRGQEARLRCSPMKGHSHVYWYRQLPEEGLKFMVYLQKENIIDESGMPKERFSAEFPKEGPSILRIQQVVRGDSAAYFCASSPGQSLYEQYFGPGTRLTVT.